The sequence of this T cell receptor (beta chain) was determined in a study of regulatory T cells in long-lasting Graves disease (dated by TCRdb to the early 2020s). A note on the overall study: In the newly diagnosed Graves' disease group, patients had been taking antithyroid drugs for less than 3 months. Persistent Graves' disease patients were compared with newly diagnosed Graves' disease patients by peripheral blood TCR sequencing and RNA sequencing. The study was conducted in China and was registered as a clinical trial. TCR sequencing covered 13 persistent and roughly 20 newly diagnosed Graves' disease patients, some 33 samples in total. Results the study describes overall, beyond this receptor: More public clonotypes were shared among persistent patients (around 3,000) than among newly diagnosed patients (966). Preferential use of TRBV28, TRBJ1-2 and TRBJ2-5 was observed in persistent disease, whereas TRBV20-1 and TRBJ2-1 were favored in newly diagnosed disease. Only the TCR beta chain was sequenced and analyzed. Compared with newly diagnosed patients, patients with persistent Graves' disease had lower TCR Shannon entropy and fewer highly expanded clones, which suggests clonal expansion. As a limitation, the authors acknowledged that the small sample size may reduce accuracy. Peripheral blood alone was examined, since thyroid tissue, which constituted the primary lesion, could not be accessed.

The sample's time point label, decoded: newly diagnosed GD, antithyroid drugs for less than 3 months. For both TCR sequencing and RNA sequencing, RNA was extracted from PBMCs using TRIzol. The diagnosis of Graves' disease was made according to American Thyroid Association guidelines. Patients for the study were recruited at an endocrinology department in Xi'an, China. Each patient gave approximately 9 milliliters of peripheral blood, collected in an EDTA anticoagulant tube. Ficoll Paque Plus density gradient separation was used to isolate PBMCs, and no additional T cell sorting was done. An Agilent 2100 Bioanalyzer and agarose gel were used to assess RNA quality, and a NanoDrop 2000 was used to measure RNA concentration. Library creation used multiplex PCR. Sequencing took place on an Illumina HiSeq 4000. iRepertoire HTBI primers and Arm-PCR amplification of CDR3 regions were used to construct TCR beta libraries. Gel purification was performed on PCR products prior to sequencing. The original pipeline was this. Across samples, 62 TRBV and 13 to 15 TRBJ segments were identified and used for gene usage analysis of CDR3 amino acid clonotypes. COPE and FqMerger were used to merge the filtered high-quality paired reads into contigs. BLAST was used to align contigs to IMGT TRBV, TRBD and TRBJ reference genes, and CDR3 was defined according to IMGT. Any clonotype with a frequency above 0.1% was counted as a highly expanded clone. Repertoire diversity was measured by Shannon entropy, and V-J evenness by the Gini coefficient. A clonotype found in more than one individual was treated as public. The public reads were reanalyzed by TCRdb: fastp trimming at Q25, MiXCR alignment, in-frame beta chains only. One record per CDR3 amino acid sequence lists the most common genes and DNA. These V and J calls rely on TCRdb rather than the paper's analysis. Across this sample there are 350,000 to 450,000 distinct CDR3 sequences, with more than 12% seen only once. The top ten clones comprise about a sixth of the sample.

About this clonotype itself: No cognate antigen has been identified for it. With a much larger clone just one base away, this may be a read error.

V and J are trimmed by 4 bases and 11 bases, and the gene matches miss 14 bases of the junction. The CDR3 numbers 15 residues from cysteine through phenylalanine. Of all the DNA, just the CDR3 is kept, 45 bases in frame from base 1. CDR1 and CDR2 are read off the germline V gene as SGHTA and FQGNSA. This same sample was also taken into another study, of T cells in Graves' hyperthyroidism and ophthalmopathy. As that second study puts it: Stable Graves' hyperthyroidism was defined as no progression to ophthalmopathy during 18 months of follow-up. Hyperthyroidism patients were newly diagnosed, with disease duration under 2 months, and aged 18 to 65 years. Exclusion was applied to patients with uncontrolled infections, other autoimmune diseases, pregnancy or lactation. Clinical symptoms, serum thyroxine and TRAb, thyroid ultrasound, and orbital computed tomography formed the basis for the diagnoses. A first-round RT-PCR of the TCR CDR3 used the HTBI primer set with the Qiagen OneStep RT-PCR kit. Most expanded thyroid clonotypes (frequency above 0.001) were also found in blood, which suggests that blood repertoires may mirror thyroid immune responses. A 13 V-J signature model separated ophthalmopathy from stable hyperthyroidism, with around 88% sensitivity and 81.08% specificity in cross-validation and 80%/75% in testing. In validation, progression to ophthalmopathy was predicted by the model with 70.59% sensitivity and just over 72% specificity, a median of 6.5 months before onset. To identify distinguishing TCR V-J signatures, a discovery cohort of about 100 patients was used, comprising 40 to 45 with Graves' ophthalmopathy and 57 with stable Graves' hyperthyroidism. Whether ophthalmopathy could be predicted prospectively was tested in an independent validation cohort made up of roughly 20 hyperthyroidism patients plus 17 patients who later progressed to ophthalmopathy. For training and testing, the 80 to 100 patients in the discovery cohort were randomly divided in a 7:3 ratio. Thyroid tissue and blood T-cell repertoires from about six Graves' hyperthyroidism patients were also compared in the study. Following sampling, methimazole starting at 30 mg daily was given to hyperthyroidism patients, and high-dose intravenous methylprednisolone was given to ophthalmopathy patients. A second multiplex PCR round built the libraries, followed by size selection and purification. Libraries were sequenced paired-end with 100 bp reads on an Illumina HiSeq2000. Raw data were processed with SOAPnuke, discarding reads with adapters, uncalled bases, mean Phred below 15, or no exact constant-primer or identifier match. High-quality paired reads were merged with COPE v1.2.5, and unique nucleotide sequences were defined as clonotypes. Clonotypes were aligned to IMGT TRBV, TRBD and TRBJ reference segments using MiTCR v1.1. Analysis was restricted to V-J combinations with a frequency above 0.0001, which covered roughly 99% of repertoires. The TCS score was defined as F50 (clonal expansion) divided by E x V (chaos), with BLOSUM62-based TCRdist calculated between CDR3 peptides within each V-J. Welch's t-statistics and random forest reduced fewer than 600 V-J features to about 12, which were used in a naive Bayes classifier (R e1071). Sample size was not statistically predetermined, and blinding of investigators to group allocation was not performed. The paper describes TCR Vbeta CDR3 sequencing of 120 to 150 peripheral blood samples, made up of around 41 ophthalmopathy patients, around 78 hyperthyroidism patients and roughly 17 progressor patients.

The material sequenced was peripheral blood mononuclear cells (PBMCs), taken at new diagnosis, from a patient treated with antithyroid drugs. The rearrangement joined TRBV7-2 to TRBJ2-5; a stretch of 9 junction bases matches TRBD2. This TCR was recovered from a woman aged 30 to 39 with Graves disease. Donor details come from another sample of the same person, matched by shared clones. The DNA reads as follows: TGTGCCAGCAGCTCCAGTAGCGGGAGAGTCAATGAGCAGTACTTC. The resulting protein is CASSSSSGRVNEQYF.